These 5 T cell receptor beta chains share one sample of origin, sequenced in a study of Tregs in tolerant kidney transplant recipients. The nonmyeloablative bone marrow transplants came from related graft donors, with transient mixed chimerism. Generated by immunoSEQ multiplex PCR, the TCRdb table keeps only in-frame clones and is missing some. The sample lists fewer than 60,000 clones, approximately 90% occurring once. This material consisted of CD8+ T cells from blood (PBMCs), taken 24 months after the transplant. All receptors come from a human patient who received a combined kidney and bone marrow transplant. Certain T cells may be donor cells from the graft.

The chain carries TRBV30 and TRBJ1-1, with D maybe TRBD1 (6 bases). The CDR3 loop spans 13 amino acids. Trimming removed 3 bases at V and 6 bases at J, with 14 bases between. Per the germline V gene, CDR1 is GTSNPN and CDR2 is SVGIG (reference sequence). As DNA, the CDR3 is TGTGCCTGGAGCTTTATACAGGGCTCTGAAGCTTTCTTT. It translates to CAWSFIQGSEAFF. Full variable domain (outside the CDR3, taken from reference TRBV30 and TRBJ1-1): SQTIHQWPATLVQPVGSPLSLECTVEGTSNPNLYWYRQAAGRGLQLLFYSVGIGQISSEVPQNLSASRPQDRQFILSSKKLLLSDSGFYLCAWSFIQGSEAFFGQGTRLTVV.

Here the CDR3 reads CASSHPGSGGEQYF. CDR3 sequence (DNA): TGCGCCAGCAGCCATCCAGGGTCCGGGGGGGAGCAGTACTTC. The chain is built from TRBV4-1 and TRBJ2-7, with 7 bases that match TRBD2. In germline, CDR1 is MGHRA, CDR2 YSYEKL. The trim removed 3 bases at V and 7 bases at J, leaving 9 bases unmatched. CDR3 length equals 14 residues.

In DNA, the CDR3 is TGTGCCAGCAGCCAATTACTAGAGCGGTACGAGCAGTACTTC. Its protein is CASSQLLERYEQYF. The chain links TRBV7-8 to TRBJ2-7; TRBD2 is a possible D gene (5 bases). Germline V gives CDR1 SGHVS, CDR2 FQNEAQ. The ends were cut back, 5 bases at V and 4 bases at J, with 15 bases in the middle. This CDR3 spans 14 amino acids.

This rearrangement joins TRBV7-2 to TRBJ1-2; 12 nucleotides agree with TRBD1. The CDR3 contains 15 residues. Germline loops: CDR1 SGHTA, CDR2 FQGNSA. With 1 base clipped from V and 8 bases from J, the junction kept 5 bases outside the gene matches. In DNA, the CDR3 is TGTGCCAGCAGCTTAGAACCCGGGACAGGGGGCGGCTACACCTTC. Protein product: CASSLEPGTGGGYTF.

V and J are TRBV4-3 and TRBJ2-3, with TRBD2 matching over 9 bases. The CDR3 covers 17 residues. Germline CDR1 is LGHNA and CDR2 is YSLEER. J lost 0 bases, V lost 2 bases, and 6 bases had no gene match. In nucleotides, the CDR3 is TGCGCCAGCAGCCAATTGACTAGCGGTAGTAGCACAGATACGCAGTATTTT. Amino acids: CASSQLTSGSSTDTQYF.